Described below is a single T cell receptor (beta chain) sequence and its context. The sample comes from a study of OX40 agonist ivuxolimab in advanced cancers. The overall study: Those enrolled were about 82% male, with a mean age of roughly 62 years and ages from roughly 23 to 79.

Deletions cut 3 bases from V and 2 bases from J, with 7 bases between. The CDR3 is 13 amino acids. Germline lookup yields CDR1 WNHNN and CDR2 SYGVQD (reference sequence). The protocol was immunoSEQ multiplex PCR, while the TCRdb copy is restricted to in-frame clones and leaves out a portion. This sample has about 71,000 clones, with 91% found just once. Sequenced material: CD4+ or CD8+ T cells sorted from blood, taken in a trial of the OX40 agonist ivuxolimab. The chain uses TRBV10-1 and TRBJ2-5; D not resolved. The origin of this receptor is an adult with an advanced solid tumor such as melanoma, head and neck, liver or kidney cancer. The CDR3 reads CASSDTQQETQYF. In DNA form, the CDR3 reads TGCGCCAGCAGTGATACGCAACAAGAGACCCAGTACTTC.